Sequencing of this T cell receptor (beta chain) was carried out in a study of CD8+ T cells in alopecia areata. Study overall: Patients in the treated group were given tofacitinib by mouth, 5 to 10 mg twice a day.

CDR1 and CDR2 (germline): SQVTM, ANQGSEA. The V gene end was trimmed by 2 bases and the J gene end by 2 bases; junction bases not matched to a gene: 2. The CDR3 consists of 14 residues. Treatment here: oral pan-JAK inhibitor, 5-10 mg twice daily. Concerning this clone itself: The target antigen is unknown.

Study-wide points: Under tofacitinib, numerous expanded lesional clonotypes remained detectable in scalp and blood. A single nonresponder leaves the baseline CD8+ expansion link to response uncertain. Between patients, shared TCR sequences were less clear than in mice. This was possibly due in part to HLA diversity in the patient population.

The authors extracted RNA and reverse transcribed it into cDNA as the sequencing template. The repertoire was sequenced with immunoSEQ multiplex PCR; TCRdb's copy has only in-frame clones and lacks some. Here the sample spans some 200,000 clones, about 40% being singletons. This chain connects TRBV29-1 to TRBJ2-7; 11 nucleotides agree with TRBD1. The clonotype was recovered from a human donor with alopecia areata. The sample consisted of CD4+ T cells sorted from blood, taken around week 37, from a patient treated with tofacitinib. CDR3 in amino acids: CSVEWTGGPYEQYF. The CDR3, as DNA: TGCAGCGTTGAATGGACAGGGGGCCCCTACGAGCAGTACTTC.